This passage covers 2 T cell receptor beta chains from one sample sequenced in a study of blood T cell repertoires in COVID-19. The repertoire was sequenced with immunoSEQ multiplex PCR; TCRdb's copy has only in-frame clones and lacks some. The data show more than 300,000 clones, about 85% seen once. The specimen was PBMCs or T cells enriched from blood (not recorded which). These receptors were collected from a woman younger than 45 who had recovered from COVID-19.

This chain joins TRBV7-9 and TRBJ1-1, with 8 bases aligning to TRBD1. Germline CDR1 SEHNR, CDR2 FQNEAQ (reference sequence). V lost 5 bases and J lost 6; bases outside the gene matches: 11. This CDR3 is 15 amino acids long. The CDR3 DNA follows: TGTGCCAGCAGCCCCTGGACAGGGATGACGGCTGAAGCTTTCTTT. This gives the protein CASSPWTGMTAEAFF.

CDR3 protein: CASSQTRDRNEAFF. Here the CDR3 DNA reads TGTGCCAGCTCACAAACCCGGGACAGGAATGAAGCTTTCTTT. V usage is TRBV18 and J usage is TRBJ1-1; 8 nucleotides line up with TRBD1. The CDR3 length is 14 residues. Per the germline V gene, CDR1 is KGHSH and CDR2 is LQKENI. The V and J ends lost 4 bases and 7 bases, in that order; junction bases with no gene match: 8.